What follows are 7 T cell receptor beta chains derived from one specimen sequenced in a study of blood T cell repertoires in COVID-19. Only in-frame clones appear in the TCRdb table, and some are missing; sequencing was by immunoSEQ multiplex PCR. The data show a few hundred thousand clones, 65% to 85% seen once. The sample was PBMCs or T cells enriched from blood (not recorded which). The receptors here all came from a woman aged 55-70 years who had recovered from COVID-19.

This clone occurred once. This rearrangement joins TRBV30 to TRBJ2-5; TRBD1 aligns across 8 bases. With V trimmed by 6 bases and J by 0 bases, 12 bases remained unmatched. CDR3 length: 16 residues. The germline V gene has CDR1 GTSNPN and CDR2 SVGIG (reference sequence). The CDR3 protein is CACPSWGQDYQETQYF. The CDR3 DNA is TGTGCCTGCCCCTCGTGGGGACAGGACTACCAAGAGACCCAGTACTTC.

The V call is TRBV18, the J call TRBJ2-7; 8 bases line up with TRBD1. The CDR3 extends over 15 amino acids. From germline, CDR1 is KGHSH and CDR2 LQKENI. The trim removed 3 bases at V and 3 bases at J, leaving 7 bases unmatched. As DNA, the CDR3 is TGTGCCAGCTCACCGGGGCAGGGGGCGGTCTACGAGCAGTACTTC. As protein: CASSPGQGAVYEQYF.

The gene calls are TRBV6-5 and TRBJ2-7, with TRBD2 matching over 9 bases. CDR3 size: 14 residues. The trim removed 2 bases at V and 6 bases at J, leaving 5 bases unmatched. CDR1 and CDR2 from the germline V gene are MNHEY and SVGAGI. This CDR3 reads CASSYGGGALEQYF. In DNA, the CDR3 is TGTGCCAGCAGTTACGGCGGGGGGGCCCTCGAGCAGTACTTC.

This clone was observed a few times. The CDR3 loop reads CASSPTGPPGDLTF. CDR3 DNA sequence: TGCGCCAGCAGCCCCACAGGGCCCCCTGGGGACCTGACTTTC. The chain uses TRBV5-1 and TRBJ2-6, with a possible D match to TRBD1 (6 bases). Trimming removed 4 bases at V and 15 bases at J, with 20 bases between. The CDR3 extends over 14 amino acids. The germline V gene has CDR1 SGHRS and CDR2 YFSETQ.

The genes are TRBV19 and TRBJ1-1; 7 nucleotides match TRBD1. Per germline, CDR1 LNHDA and CDR2 SQIVND (reference sequence). Trimming cost V 4 bases and J 0 bases; bases outside gene matches: 2. The CDR3 runs 14 residues. The CDR3 loop is CASSTDRVNTEAFF. CDR3 in DNA: TGTGCCAGTAGTACAGACAGGGTGAACACTGAAGCTTTCTTT.

The J gene is TRBJ2-1, the V gene TRBV2; 10 nucleotides match TRBD2. V lost 8 bases and J lost 9; bases outside the gene matches: 16. CDR1 and CDR2 (germline): SNHLY, FYNNEI. The CDR3 consists of 16 residues. The CDR3 loop reads CASSRFLAGEGGEQFF. In nucleotides, the CDR3 is TGTGCCAGCTCCAGATTCCTAGCGGGAGAGGGGGGTGAGCAGTTCTTC.

V gene TRBV10-3 combines with J gene TRBJ2-3, with D perhaps TRBD2 (6 bases). CDR1 and CDR2 (germline): ENHRY, SYGVKD. V was clipped by 6 bases and J by 4 bases, with 17 bases between them. CDR3 length: 15 residues. The CDR3 DNA reads TGTGCCATCAGGAGGGGCGGGAAGGATGCAGATACGCAGTATTTT. Translating gives CAIRRGGKDADTQYF.